The present entry profiles one TCR beta chain with its context. This specimen comes from a study of T cell changes during pregnancy in multiple sclerosis. The germline V gene encodes CDR1 SNHLY and CDR2 FYNNEI. The germline V and J ends were trimmed by 5 bases and 5 bases, with 18 bases remaining between them. CDR3 length: 15 residues. TCRdb's copy holds only in-frame clones and misses some; the assay was immunoSEQ multiplex PCR. Altogether 39,000 or so clones are present, about nine tenths being singletons, with the ten largest covering approximately 0.38%. V and J are TRBV2 and TRBJ2-5, with a tentative D call TRBD2 (6 bases). The source material was CD4+ T cells from peripheral blood mononuclear cells, sampled after pregnancy. This clonotype originated in a female donor in good health, enrolled as a control in a pregnancy study. DNA of the CDR3: TGTGCCAGCAGTAGCCTAGCGCCCCAGTTGGAGACCCAGTACTTC. It codes for CASSSLAPQLETQYF.